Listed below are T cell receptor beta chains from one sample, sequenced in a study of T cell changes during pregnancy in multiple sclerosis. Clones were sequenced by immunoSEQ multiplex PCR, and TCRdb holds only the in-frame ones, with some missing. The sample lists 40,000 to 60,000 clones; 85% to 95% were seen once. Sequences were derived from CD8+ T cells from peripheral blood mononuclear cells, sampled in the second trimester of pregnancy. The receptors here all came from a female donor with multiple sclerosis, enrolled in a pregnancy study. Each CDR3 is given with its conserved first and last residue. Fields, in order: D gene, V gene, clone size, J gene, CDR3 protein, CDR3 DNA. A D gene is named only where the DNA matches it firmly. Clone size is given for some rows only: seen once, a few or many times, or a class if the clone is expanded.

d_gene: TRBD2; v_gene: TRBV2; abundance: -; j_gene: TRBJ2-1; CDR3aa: CASIPPLAGGSYNEQFF; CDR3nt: TGTGCCAGCATTCCCCCCCTAGCGGGGGGTTCCTACAATGAGCAGTTCTTC
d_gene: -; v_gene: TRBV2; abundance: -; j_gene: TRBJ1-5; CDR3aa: CASSVGLLNQPQHF; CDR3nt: TGTGCCAGCAGTGTGGGACTTCTAAATCAGCCCCAGCATTTT
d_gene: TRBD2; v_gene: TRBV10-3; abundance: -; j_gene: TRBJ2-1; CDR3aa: CAIGMDSGSSYNEQFF; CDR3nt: TGTGCCATCGGTATGGATAGCGGGAGTTCCTACAATGAGCAGTTCTTC
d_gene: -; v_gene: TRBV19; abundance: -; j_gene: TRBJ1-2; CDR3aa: CASSMSLDYGYTF; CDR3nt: TGTGCCAGTAGTATGAGTTTAGACTATGGCTACACCTTC
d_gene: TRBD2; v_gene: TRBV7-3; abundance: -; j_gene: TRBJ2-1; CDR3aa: CASSPGTSGGEQFF; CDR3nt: TGTGCCAGCAGCCCTGGGACTAGCGGGGGTGAGCAGTTCTTC
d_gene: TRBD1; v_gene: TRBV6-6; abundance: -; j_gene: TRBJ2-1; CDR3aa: CASKAGTGENLEQFF; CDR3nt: TGTGCCAGCAAAGCCGGGACAGGGGAGAATCTTGAGCAGTTCTTC
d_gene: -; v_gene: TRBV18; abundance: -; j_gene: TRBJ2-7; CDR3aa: CASSPPAGSYEQYF; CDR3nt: TGTGCCAGCTCACCACCTGCGGGCTCCTACGAGCAGTACTTC
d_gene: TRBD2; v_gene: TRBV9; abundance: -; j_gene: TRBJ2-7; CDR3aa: CASSVVAGAYEQYF; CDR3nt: TGTGCCAGCAGCGTAGTAGCGGGTGCCTACGAGCAGTACTTC
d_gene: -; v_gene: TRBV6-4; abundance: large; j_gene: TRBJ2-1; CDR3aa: CASSEYPYNEQFF; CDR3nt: TGTGCCAGCAGTGAGTATCCTTACAATGAGCAGTTCTTC
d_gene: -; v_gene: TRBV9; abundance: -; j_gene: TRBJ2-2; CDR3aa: CASSVQGLRAGELFF; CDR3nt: TGTGCCAGCAGCGTACAGGGTCTCCGGGCCGGGGAGCTGTTTTTT
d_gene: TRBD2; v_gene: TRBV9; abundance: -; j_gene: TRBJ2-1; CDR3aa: CASSVGLAGDNEQFF; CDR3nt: TGTGCCAGCAGCGTGGGACTAGCGGGGGACAATGAGCAGTTCTTC
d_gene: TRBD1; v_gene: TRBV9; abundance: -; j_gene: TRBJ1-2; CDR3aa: CASSVDRQGGRDGYTF; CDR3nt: TGTGCCAGCAGCGTAGACCGACAGGGTGGAAGGGATGGCTACACCTTC
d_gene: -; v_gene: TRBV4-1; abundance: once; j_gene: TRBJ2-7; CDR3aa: CASSQEVAGQGEQYF; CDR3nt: TGCGCCAGCAGCCAAGAAGTGGCCGGGCAGGGCGAGCAGTACTTC
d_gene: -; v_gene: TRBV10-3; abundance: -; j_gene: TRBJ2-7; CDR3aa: CAISGGGRAYF; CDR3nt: TGTGCCATCAGTGGGGGCGGCAGGGCCTACTTC
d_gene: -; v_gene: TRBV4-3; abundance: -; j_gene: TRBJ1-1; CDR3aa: CASSAQNLNTEAFF; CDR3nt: TGCGCCAGCAGCGCACAGAACCTGAACACTGAAGCTTTCTTT
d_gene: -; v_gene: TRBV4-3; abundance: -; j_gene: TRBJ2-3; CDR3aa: CASSQSPLPADTQYF; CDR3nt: TGCGCCAGCAGCCAATCACCTCTCCCAGCAGATACGCAGTATTTT
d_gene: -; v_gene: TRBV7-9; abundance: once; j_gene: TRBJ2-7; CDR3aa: CASSAFGGGGSYEQYF; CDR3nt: TGTGCCAGCAGCGCTTTTGGGGGAGGGGGGAGCTACGAGCAGTACTTC
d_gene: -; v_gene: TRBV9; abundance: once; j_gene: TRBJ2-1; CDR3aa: CASSPGGNEQFF; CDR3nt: TGTGCCAGCAGCCCAGGGGGGAATGAGCAGTTCTTC
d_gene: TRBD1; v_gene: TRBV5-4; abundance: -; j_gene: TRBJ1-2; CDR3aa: CADRGLTDGYTF; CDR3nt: TGTGCAGACAGGGGTCTCACCGATGGCTACACCTTC
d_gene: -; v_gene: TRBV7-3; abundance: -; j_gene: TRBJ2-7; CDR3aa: CASSLVTMSSYEQYF; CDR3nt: TGTGCCAGCAGCTTAGTGACAATGAGCTCCTACGAGCAGTACTTC
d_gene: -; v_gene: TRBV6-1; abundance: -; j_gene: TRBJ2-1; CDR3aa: CAARQSSYNEQFF; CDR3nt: TGTGCCGCGAGACAGAGCTCCTACAATGAGCAGTTCTTC
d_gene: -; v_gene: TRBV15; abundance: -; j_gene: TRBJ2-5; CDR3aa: CATSRDLGADQETQYF; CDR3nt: TGTGCCACCAGCAGAGATCTTGGGGCCGACCAAGAGACCCAGTACTTC
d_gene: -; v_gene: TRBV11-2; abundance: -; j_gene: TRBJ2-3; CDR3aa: CASSYRGLASDTQYF; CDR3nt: TGTGCCAGCAGCTACCGGGGTCTAGCTTCAGATACGCAGTATTTT
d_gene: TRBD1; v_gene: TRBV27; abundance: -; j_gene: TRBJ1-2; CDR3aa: CASSLRQGDNYGYTF; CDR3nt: TGTGCCAGCAGTTTAAGACAGGGGGATAACTATGGCTACACCTTC
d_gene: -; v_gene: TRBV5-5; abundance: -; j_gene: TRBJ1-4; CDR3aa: CAGGINEKLFF; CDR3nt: TGTGCCGGCGGAATAAATGAAAAACTGTTTTTT
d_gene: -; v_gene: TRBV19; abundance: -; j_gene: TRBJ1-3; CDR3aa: CASSTDGQGSGNTIYF; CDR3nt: TGTGCCAGTAGCACCGACGGGCAGGGGAGCGGAAACACCATATATTTT
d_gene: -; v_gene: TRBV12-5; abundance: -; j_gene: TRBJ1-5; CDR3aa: CASGSVPSGDSNQPQHF; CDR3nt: TGTGCTAGTGGTTCTGTACCCTCGGGGGATAGCAATCAGCCCCAGCATTTT